This T cell receptor beta chain was retrieved from a study of T cell repertoires in cytomegalovirus infection. The germline gives CDR1 LGHDT, CDR2 YNNKEL (reference sequence). The J segment lost 12 bases and the V segment lost 0 bases, leaving 8 bases of the junction unmatched. The CDR3 totals 15 residues. Overall study findings and caveats: The ex vivo response showed dominance by HLA-C-restricted CMV-specific TCR beta clonotypes.

A single record per CDR3 protein comes from TCRdb applying MiXCR to the reads. The table shows some 320,000 distinct CDR3 sequences, with almost 30% occurring only once. To note about this clonotype: The antigen is not known.

The gene calls are TRBV3-1 and TRBJ2-1; the match to TRBD2 covers 10 bases. The sample was cultured PBMCs, taken from culture after CMV antigen stimulation. The sequence was collected from a human donor in good health (CMV status not recorded). Some clones in this sample may be carry-over from other donors' samples. The CDR3 here is CASSQEITSGKRQFF. DNA for the CDR3: TGTGCCAGCAGCCAAGAGATCACTAGCGGGAAACGGCAGTTCTTC.